The 20 T cell receptor beta chains below all came from one sample that was sequenced in a study of cytomegalovirus exposure and HLA in healthy donors. The PCR was carried out with 60 Vbeta primers and 13 Jbeta primers. Measured with immunoSEQ multiplex PCR; TCRdb has only the in-frame clones, and not every one. The sample carries 150,000 to 200,000 clones, more than 60% recorded once. Sequencing was done on a sample of PBMCs. These TCRs come from a woman in her 30s in good health and CMV-seronegative.

For the CDR3, the DNA is TGTGCCAGCAGACTAGCGTCCTACAATGAGCAGTTCTTC. It is translated as CASRLASYNEQFF. V usage is TRBV2 and J usage is TRBJ2-1, with 7 bases aligning to TRBD2. Unmatched junction bases numbered 0, after V lost 6 bases and J lost 1 base. The CDR3 is made up of 13 amino acids. The germline V gene has CDR1 SNHLY and CDR2 FYNNEI.

This clone was picked up one time. The CDR3: CASSAQGQNTEAFF. CDR3 in DNA: TGTGCCAGCAGCGCACAGGGTCAGAACACTGAAGCTTTCTTT. V usage is TRBV9 and J usage is TRBJ1-1, with D possibly being TRBD1 (6 bases). V shed 3 bases and J shed 1 base, with 10 bases lying between them. This CDR3 has 14 residues. Germline V gene sequence: CDR1 SGDLS, CDR2 YYNGEE.

Turning to this clone: Its ends do not fully match the called genes, so a read error is possible. CDR3 protein: CATSLSVREKLFF. CDR3 coding DNA: TGTGCCACCAGTCTCTCCGTGAGAGAAAAACTGTTTTTT. The rearrangement links TRBV10-3 to TRBJ1-4, with D uncertain. This CDR3 spans 13 amino acids. Looked up from germline, CDR1 is ENHRY and CDR2 is SYGVKD.

The V and J genes are TRBV10-3 and TRBJ1-2; D is possibly TRBD1 (6 bases). V shed 2 bases and J shed 4 bases, with 14 bases lying between them. Germline V lookup: CDR1 ENHRY, CDR2 SYGVKD. CDR3 length: 15 residues. CDR3 sequence: CAISEKAGDVYGYTF. CDR3 nucleotides: TGTGCCATCAGTGAGAAGGCAGGGGACGTCTATGGCTACACCTTC.

The V call is TRBV6-5, the J call TRBJ1-5; no clear D. In germline, CDR1 is MNHEY, CDR2 SVGAGI. The CDR3 totals 13 residues. V lost 0 bases, J lost 8 bases, and 8 bases lay in between. The CDR3 DNA follows: TGTGCCAGCAGTTACTCGAGGTGGAAGCCCCAGCATTTT. Its translation is CASSYSRWKPQHF.

This clone was seen a single time. The J gene is TRBJ1-1, the V gene TRBV6-4; 9 positions agree with TRBD1. The CDR3 contains 14 residues. V lost 6 bases to trimming and J lost 0 bases; unmatched junction nucleotides: 2. The germline V gene has CDR1 MRHNA and CDR2 SNTAGT. The CDR3, as DNA: TGTGCCAGCAGAAGGACAGGGGTGAACACTGAAGCTTTCTTT. It is translated as CASRRTGVNTEAFF.

The chain couples TRBV5-1 to TRBJ1-2; TRBD1 matches 7 bases. V lost 0 bases, J lost 4 bases, and 3 bases stayed unmatched. The CDR3 runs 14 residues. Germline-derived CDR1 and CDR2 are SGHRS and YFSETQ. In DNA form, the CDR3 reads TGCGCCAGCAGCTTGGAACCAGGGGGCTATGGCTACACCTTC. Protein product: CASSLEPGGYGYTF.

This clone was found once. The chain uses TRBV10-2 and TRBJ2-5; 7 bases are shared with TRBD1. Germline V lookup: CDR1 WSHSY, CDR2 SAAADI. Germline trimming cut 6 bases from V and 1 base from J; bases unmatched to any gene: 11. This CDR3 has 16 residues. Written as DNA, the CDR3 is TGCGCCAGCAGGGGGGACAGCCCGGAGACCCAAGAGACCCAGTACTTC. It codes for CASRGDSPETQETQYF.

This chain links TRBV28 with TRBJ1-4; D call uncertain. This CDR3 contains 13 residues. V was cut by 3 bases and J by 8 bases, with 10 bases left in between. CDR1 and CDR2 from the germline V gene are MDHEN and SYDVKM. In DNA form, the CDR3 reads TGTGCCAGCAGTTTCGGGTTCGGGGAAAAACTGTTTTTT. Protein product: CASSFGFGEKLFF.

There are a few counts of this clone. The chain has TRBV19 and TRBJ2-7; TRBD2 might be the D (5 bases). This CDR3 region has 12 residues. Trimming removed 3 bases from V and 9 bases from J, with 12 bases in between. Germline V gene lookup returns CDR1 LNHDA and CDR2 SQIVND (reference sequence). The DNA for the CDR3 is TGTGCCAGTAGTATTGATCGAGGGAGGCAGTACTTC. Protein product: CASSIDRGRQYF.

This chain connects TRBV7-2 to TRBJ1-5; D unresolved. Germline-derived CDR1 and CDR2 are SGHTA and FQGNSA. The length of the CDR3 is 14 residues. V was clipped by 3 bases and J by 7 bases, with 13 bases between them. CDR3 bases: TGTGCCAGCAGCTTTAGCGGGAATGGCCAGCCCCAGCATTTT. Translation gives CASSFSGNGQPQHF.

The genes are TRBV4-1 and TRBJ1-2; D is ambiguous. This CDR3 is built from 12 residues. V was pared by 0 bases and J by 4 bases, with 3 bases between. Germline CDR1 and CDR2: MGHRA and YSYEKL. CDR3 DNA sequence: TGCGCCAGCAGCCAAGATAGCTATGGCTACACCTTC. As protein: CASSQDSYGYTF.

This clone was counted a single time. The J gene is TRBJ1-2, the V gene TRBV5-1; unclear D gene. CDR3 length: 14 amino acids. Germline V gives CDR1 SGHRS, CDR2 YFSETQ. V was cut by 4 bases and J by 8 bases, with 18 bases left in between. CDR3 protein: CASSAVDGGGGYTF. The CDR3 DNA follows: TGCGCCAGCAGCGCGGTGGACGGAGGCGGAGGCTACACCTTC.

The chain couples TRBV9 to TRBJ2-4; D is undetermined. This CDR3 contains 14 residues. Per the germline V gene, CDR1 is SGDLS and CDR2 is YYNGEE. Trimming pared 4 bases from V and 1 base from J, leaving 9 bases between. The CDR3: CASSPQDAKNIQYF. CDR3 DNA sequence: TGTGCCAGCAGCCCCCAGGATGCCAAAAACATTCAGTACTTC.

The gene calls are TRBV7-8 and TRBJ2-6, with D possibly being TRBD1 (6 bases). This CDR3 region has 17 residues. Germline CDR1 SGHVS, CDR2 FQNEAQ. Trimming pared 2 bases from V and 0 bases from J, leaving 11 bases between. The CDR3 spells CASSLTRTASGANVLTF. The CDR3 bases are TGTGCCAGCAGCTTAACCCGGACAGCCTCTGGGGCCAACGTCCTGACTTTC.

This chain connects TRBV5-1 to TRBJ2-1, with 7 bases fitting TRBD2. This CDR3 region has 15 residues. V shed 5 bases, J shed 1 base, and the junction held 6 bases outside the gene matches. CDR1 and CDR2 (germline): SGHRS, YFSETQ. The CDR3 loop reads CASRLGGGSYNEQFF. In DNA, the CDR3 is TGCGCCAGCAGGCTCGGCGGGGGATCCTACAATGAGCAGTTCTTC.

This chain links TRBV6-1 with TRBJ2-1; D is perhaps TRBD2 (5 bases). The germline V gene encodes CDR1 MNHNS and CDR2 SASEGT. The CDR3 consists of 16 residues. The V and J ends lost 4 bases and 9 bases respectively, with 22 bases between them. CDR3 loop: CASSAAPGTPTGEQFF. DNA of the CDR3: TGTGCCAGCAGTGCCGCCCCGGGAACGCCAACCGGTGAGCAGTTCTTC.

The rearrangement joins TRBV11-2 to TRBJ2-7, with no clear D. The V end lost 3 bases, the J end lost 6 bases, and 18 bases lay between the germline ends. Germline V gene data show CDR1 as SGHAT and CDR2 as FQNNGV. This CDR3 region has 15 residues. This chain's CDR3 is CASSFLRLAPGEQYF. CDR3 sequence (DNA): TGTGCCAGCAGCTTCCTCCGACTGGCTCCGGGCGAGCAGTACTTC.

A few counts support this clone. The V call is TRBV29-1, the J call TRBJ2-7; TRBD1 aligns across 9 bases. CDR3 size: 14 residues. V was clipped by 7 bases and J by 0 bases; unmatched bases: 7. Germline CDR1 is SQVTM and CDR2 is ANQGSEA. The CDR3 sequence: CSAAGTGYSYEQYF. Here the CDR3 DNA reads TGCAGCGCAGCCGGGACAGGGTACTCCTACGAGCAGTACTTC.

This chain uses TRBV7-9 with TRBJ1-6; TRBD1 agrees at 7 bases. Germline V gene lookup returns CDR1 SEHNR and CDR2 FQNEAQ (reference sequence). The CDR3 sequence is 14 residues long. V lost 5 bases to trimming and J lost 10 bases; unmatched junction nucleotides: 8. The CDR3 DNA follows: TGTGCCAGCAGCATGAGACAGGGAAGCTCACCCCTCCACTTT. Translated, it gives CASSMRQGSSPLHF.